The rows below give T cell receptor beta chains drawn from one sample of a study of blood T cell repertoires in COVID-19. Some clones are missing from TCRdb's copy, which holds only in-frame ones; the method was immunoSEQ multiplex PCR. The sample includes approximately 100,000 clones, roughly 87% seen only once; the top ten take roughly 15%. The specimen was peripheral blood. These receptors were obtained from a woman of 80 years or more in a cohort sampled during active COVID-19. Both conserved end residues are part of each CDR3.

v_call: TRBV7-3
cdr3_aa: CASSPNGGRGQVNTEAFF

v_call: TRBV25-1
cdr3_aa: CASSELSGTGGEQYF

v_call: TRBV29-1
cdr3_aa: CSVARTGAQSEKLFF

v_call: TRBV6-5
cdr3_aa: CAVKELGGDTEAFF

v_call: TRBV7-9
cdr3_aa: CASSGGLADYNEQFF

v_call: TRBV27
cdr3_aa: CASSSRQGVLEQYF

v_call: TRBV19
cdr3_aa: CASTKDYRTSGTPGTQYF

v_call: TRBV24-1
cdr3_aa: CATQRARGSEQYF

v_call: TRBV24-1
cdr3_aa: CATSVLLGRGGYTF

v_call: TRBV18
cdr3_aa: CASSRSRGELQYF

v_call: TRBV5-6
cdr3_aa: CASSLEVSGEQYF

v_call: TRBV12-3/TRBV12-4
cdr3_aa: CASSLQLGLAQYF

v_call: TRBV18
cdr3_aa: CASSPVNDRDRQYF

v_call: TRBV9
cdr3_aa: CASSASPQETQYF

v_call: TRBV6-5
cdr3_aa: CASSTRDRKNYGYTF

v_call: TRBV11-3
cdr3_aa: CASSSLRDRVDDTIYF

v_call: TRBV28
cdr3_aa: CASSPQREGALSEQYF

v_call: TRBV9
cdr3_aa: CASSPDAGNEKLFF

v_call: TRBV5-5
cdr3_aa: CASGGSSGANVLTF

v_call: TRBV4-2
cdr3_aa: CASRQQGVGTEAFF

v_call: TRBV6-1
cdr3_aa: CASSDTGAGEKLFF

v_call: TRBV18
cdr3_aa: CASSPRTGVSYEQYF

v_call: TRBV5-8
cdr3_aa: CASSLAEVRDASNQPQHF

v_call: TRBV2
cdr3_aa: CASRGGTGHYEQYF

v_call: TRBV5-1
cdr3_aa: CASSPGLAANTGELFF

v_call: TRBV27
cdr3_aa: CASLAAGGNTIYF

v_call: TRBV7-7
cdr3_aa: CASTLSGLAGAGTGELFF

v_call: TRBV7-9
cdr3_aa: CASSSQGYGYTF

v_call: TRBV5-1
cdr3_aa: CASSFGGGEETQYF

v_call: TRBV10-3
cdr3_aa: CAISEVGQTNTEAFF

v_call: TRBV12-3/TRBV12-4
cdr3_aa: CASSRTGEETQYF

v_call: TRBV6-5
cdr3_aa: CASTRTGIYGYTF